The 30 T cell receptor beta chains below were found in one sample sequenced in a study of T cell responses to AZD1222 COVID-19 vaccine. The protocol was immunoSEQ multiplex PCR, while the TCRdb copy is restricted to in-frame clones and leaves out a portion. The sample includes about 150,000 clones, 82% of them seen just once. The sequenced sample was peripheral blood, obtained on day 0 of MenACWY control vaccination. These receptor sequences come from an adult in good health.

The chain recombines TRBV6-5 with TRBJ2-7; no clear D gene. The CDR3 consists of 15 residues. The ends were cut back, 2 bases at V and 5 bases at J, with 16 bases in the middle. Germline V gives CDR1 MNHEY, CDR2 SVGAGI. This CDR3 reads CASSYQATLVHEQYF. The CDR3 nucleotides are TGTGCCAGCAGTTACCAAGCCACTCTAGTTCACGAGCAGTACTTC.

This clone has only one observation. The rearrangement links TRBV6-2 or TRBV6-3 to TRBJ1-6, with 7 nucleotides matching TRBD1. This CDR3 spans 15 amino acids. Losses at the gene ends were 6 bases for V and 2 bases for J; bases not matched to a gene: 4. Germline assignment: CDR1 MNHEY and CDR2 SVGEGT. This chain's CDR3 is CASRPQGAYNSPLHF. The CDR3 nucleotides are TGTGCCAGCAGGCCTCAGGGGGCCTATAATTCACCCCTCCACTTT.

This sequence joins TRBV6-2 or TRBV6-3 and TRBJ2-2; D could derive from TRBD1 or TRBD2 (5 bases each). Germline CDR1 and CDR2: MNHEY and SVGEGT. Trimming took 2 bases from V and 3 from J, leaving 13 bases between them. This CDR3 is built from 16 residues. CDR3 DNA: TGTGCCAGCAGTTACCTAGGGGAGTGGGACACCGGGGAGCTGTTTTTT. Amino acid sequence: CASSYLGEWDTGELFF.

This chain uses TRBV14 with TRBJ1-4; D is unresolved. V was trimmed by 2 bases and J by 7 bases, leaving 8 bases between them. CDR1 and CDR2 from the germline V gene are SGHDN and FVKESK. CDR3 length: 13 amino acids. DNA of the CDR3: TGTGCCAGCAGCCAAAACTGGGGTGAAAAACTGTTTTTT. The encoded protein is CASSQNWGEKLFF.

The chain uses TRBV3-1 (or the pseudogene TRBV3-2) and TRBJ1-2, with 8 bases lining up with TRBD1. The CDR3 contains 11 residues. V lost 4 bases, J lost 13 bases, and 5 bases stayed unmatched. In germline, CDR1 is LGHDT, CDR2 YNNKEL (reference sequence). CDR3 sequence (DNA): TGTGCCAGCAGCCTGGACAGGGTGGTCACCTTC. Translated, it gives CASSLDRVVTF.

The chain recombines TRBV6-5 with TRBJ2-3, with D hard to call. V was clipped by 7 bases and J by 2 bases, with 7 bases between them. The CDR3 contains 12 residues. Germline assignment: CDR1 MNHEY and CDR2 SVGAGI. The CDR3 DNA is TGTGCCAGCATAGAGTACACAGATACGCAGTATTTT. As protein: CASIEYTDTQYF.

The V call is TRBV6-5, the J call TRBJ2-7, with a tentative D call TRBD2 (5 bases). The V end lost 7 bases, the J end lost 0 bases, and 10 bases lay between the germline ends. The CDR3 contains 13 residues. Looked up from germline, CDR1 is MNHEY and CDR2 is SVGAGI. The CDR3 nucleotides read TGTGCCAGCAAGGTGGGGAGCTCCTACGAGCAGTACTTC. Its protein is CASKVGSSYEQYF.

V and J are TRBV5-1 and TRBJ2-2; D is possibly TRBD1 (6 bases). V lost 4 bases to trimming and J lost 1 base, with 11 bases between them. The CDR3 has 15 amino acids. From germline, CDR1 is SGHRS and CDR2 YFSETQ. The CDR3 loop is CASSGRTENTGELFF. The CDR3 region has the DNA TGCGCCAGCAGCGGAAGGACAGAGAACACCGGGGAGCTGTTTTTT.

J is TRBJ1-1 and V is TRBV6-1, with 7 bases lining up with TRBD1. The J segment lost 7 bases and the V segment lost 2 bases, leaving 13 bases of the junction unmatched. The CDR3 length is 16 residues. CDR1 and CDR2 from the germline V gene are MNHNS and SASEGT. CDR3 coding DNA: TGTGCCAGCAGTGAAAGTTACAGGGGCGCAAGGGGTGAAGCTTTCTTT. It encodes CASSESYRGARGEAFF.

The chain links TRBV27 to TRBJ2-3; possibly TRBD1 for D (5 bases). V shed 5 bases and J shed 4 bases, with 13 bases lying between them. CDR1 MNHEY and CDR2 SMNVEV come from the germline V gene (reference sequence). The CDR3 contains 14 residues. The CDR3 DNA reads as TGTGCCAGCAGTCCAGGGTTCTGGGCAGATACGCAGTATTTT. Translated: CASSPGFWADTQYF.

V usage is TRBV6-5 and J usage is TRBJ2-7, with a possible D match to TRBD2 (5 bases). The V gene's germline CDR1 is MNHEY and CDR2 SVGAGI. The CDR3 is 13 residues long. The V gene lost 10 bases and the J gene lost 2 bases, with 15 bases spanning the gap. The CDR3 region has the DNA TGTGCCACCTCGTTGAGGGTGGCCTACGAGCAGTACTTC. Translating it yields CATSLRVAYEQYF.

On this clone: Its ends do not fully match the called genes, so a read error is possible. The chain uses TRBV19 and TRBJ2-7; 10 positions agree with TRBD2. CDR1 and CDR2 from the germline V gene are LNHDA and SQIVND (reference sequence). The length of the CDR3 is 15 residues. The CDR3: CASSISSSGGYEQYF. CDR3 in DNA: TGTGCCAGCAGTATAAGTTCTAGCGGGGGTTACGAGCAGTACTTC.

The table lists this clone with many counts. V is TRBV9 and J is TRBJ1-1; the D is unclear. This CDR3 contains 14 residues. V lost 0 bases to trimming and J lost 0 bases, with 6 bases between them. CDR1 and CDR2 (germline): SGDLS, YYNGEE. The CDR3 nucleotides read TGTGCCAGCAGCGTAGGGACTATGAACACTGAAGCTTTCTTT. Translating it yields CASSVGTMNTEAFF.

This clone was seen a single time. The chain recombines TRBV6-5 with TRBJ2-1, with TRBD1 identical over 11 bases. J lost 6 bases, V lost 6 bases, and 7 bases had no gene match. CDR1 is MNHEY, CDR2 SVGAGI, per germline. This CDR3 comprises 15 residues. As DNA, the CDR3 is TGTGCCAGCAGCTCGGACAGGGGGCGGGTCAATGAGCAGTTCTTC. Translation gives CASSSDRGRVNEQFF.

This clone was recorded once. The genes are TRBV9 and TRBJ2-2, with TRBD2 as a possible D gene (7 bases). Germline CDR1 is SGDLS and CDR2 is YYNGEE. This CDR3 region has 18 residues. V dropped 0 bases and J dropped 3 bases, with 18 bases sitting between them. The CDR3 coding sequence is TGTGCCAGCAGCGTAGATTCACGGGGGGCTACTCACACCGGGGAGCTGTTTTTT. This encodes CASSVDSRGATHTGELFF.

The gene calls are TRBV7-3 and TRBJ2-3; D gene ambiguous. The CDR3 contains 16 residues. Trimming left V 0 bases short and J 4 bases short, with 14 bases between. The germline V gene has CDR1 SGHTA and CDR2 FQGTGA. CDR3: CASSLTKEGFADTQYF. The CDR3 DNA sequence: TGTGCCAGCAGCTTAACCAAGGAAGGCTTCGCAGATACGCAGTATTTT.

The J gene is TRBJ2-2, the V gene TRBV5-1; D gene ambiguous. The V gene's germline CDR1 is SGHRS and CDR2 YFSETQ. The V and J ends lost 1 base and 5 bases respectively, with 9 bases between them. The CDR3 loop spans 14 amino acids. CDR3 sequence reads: CASSLIVGTGELFF. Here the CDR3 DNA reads TGCGCCAGCAGCTTGATCGTTGGAACCGGGGAGCTGTTTTTT.

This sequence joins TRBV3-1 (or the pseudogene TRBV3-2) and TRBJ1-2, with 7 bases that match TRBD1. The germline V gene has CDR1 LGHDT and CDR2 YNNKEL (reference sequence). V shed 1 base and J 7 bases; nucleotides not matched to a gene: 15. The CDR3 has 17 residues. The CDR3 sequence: CASSQGALGGAPPGYTF. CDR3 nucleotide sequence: TGTGCCAGCAGCCAAGGAGCCTTAGGGGGCGCTCCGCCTGGCTACACCTTC.

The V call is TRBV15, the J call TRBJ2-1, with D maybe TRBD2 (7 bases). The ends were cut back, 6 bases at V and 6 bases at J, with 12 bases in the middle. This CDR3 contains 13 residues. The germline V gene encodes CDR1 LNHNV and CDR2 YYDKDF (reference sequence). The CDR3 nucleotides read TGTGCCACCAGTTTGGGAGGGGGCAATGAGCAGTTCTTC. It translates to CATSLGGGNEQFF.

CDR3 residues: CASTRGYSGTGELFF. The DNA for the CDR3 is TGCGCCAGCACCAGGGGGTACAGTGGGACCGGGGAGCTGTTTTTT. The chain couples TRBV5-1 to TRBJ2-2, with 7 bases aligning to TRBD1. Germline CDR1 and CDR2: SGHRS and YFSETQ. Trimming removed 6 bases from V and 5 bases from J; junction bases left unmatched: 10. The CDR3 is 15 amino acids.

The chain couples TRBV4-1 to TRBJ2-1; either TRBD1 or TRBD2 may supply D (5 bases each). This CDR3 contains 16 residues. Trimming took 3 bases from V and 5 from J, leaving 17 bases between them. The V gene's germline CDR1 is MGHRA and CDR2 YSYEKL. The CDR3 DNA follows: TGCGCCAGCAGCCAGGTGAGGACCGAGGGGCACAATGAGCAGTTCTTC. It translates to CASSQVRTEGHNEQFF.

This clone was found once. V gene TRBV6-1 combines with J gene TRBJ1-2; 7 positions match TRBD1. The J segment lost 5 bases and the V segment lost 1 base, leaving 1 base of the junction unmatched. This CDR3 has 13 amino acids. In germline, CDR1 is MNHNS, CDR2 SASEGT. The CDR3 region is CASSEEGAYGYTF. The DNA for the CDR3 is TGTGCCAGCAGTGAAGAGGGGGCGTATGGCTACACCTTC.

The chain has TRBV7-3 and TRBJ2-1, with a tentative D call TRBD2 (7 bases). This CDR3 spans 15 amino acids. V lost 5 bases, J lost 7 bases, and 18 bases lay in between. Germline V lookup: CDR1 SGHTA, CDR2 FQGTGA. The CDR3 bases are TGTGCCAGCAGCCAATCAAAGGGGGGGCCAAATGAGCAGTTCTTC. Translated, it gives CASSQSKGGPNEQFF.

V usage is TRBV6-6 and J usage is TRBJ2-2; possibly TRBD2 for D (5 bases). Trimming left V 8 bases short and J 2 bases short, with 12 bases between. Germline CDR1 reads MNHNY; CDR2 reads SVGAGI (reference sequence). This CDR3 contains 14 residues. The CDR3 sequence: CASGWEPNTGELFF. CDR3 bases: TGTGCCAGCGGATGGGAGCCCAACACCGGGGAGCTGTTTTTT.

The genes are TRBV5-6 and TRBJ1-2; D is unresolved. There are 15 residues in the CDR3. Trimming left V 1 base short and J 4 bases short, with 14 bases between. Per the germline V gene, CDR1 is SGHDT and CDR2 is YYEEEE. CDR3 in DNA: TGTGCCAGCAGCTTGCGCTTGGGCAGGAGCTATGGCTACACCTTC. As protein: CASSLRLGRSYGYTF.

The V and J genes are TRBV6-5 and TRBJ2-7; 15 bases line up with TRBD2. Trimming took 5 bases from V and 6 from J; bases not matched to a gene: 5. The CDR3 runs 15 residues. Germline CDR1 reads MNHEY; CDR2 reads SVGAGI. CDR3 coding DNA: TGTGCCAGCAGTCATCGGGGACTAGCGGGAGGCGAGCAGTACTTC. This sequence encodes CASSHRGLAGGEQYF.

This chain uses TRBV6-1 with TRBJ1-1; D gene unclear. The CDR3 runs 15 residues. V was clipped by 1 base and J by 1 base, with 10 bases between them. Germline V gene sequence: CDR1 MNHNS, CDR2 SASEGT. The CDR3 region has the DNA TGTGCCAGCAGTGAAGTACGTTCAGGGAACACTGAAGCTTTCTTT. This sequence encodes CASSEVRSGNTEAFF.

The CDR3 sequence is CASSFGQGAMNTEAFF. In DNA, the CDR3 is TGCGCCAGCAGCTTCGGACAGGGGGCTATGAACACTGAAGCTTTCTTT. The rearrangement joins TRBV5-1 to TRBJ1-1, with 11 nucleotides matching TRBD1. After removal of 2 bases from V and 0 bases from J, the junction contained 3 bases not matched to a gene. This CDR3 has 16 amino acids. Germline values: CDR1 SGHRS, CDR2 YFSETQ.

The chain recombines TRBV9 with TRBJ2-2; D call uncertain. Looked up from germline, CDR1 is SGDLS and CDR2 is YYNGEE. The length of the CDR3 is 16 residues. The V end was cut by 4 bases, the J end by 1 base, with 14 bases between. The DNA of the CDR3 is TGTGCCAGCAGCCTATTTGACGTTATGAACACCGGGGAGCTGTTTTTT. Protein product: CASSLFDVMNTGELFF.

DNA of the CDR3: TGTGCCAGCAGTCAGGGGCGATTCACCGGGGAGCTGTTTTTT. Translating it yields CASSQGRFTGELFF. The chain links TRBV2 to TRBJ2-2; tentatively, D is TRBD1 (6 bases). The V end lost 5 bases, the J end lost 4 bases, and 11 bases lay between the germline ends. The CDR3 loop spans 14 amino acids. CDR1 is SNHLY and CDR2 is FYNNEI in the germline V gene.